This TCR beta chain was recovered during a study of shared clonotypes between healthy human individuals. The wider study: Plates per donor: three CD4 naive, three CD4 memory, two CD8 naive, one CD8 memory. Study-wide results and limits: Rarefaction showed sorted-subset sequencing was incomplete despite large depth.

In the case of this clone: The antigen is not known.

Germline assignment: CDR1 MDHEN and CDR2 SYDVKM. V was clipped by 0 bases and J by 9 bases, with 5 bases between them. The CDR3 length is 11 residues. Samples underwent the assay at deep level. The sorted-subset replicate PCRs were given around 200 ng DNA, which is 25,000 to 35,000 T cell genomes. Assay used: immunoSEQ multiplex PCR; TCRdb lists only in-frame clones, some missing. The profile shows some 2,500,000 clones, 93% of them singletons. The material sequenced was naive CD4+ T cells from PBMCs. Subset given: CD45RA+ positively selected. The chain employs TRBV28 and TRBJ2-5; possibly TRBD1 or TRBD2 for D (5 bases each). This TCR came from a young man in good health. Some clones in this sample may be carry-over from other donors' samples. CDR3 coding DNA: TGTGCCAGCAGTTTATGGGGGGCCCAGTACTTC. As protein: CASSLWGAQYF.